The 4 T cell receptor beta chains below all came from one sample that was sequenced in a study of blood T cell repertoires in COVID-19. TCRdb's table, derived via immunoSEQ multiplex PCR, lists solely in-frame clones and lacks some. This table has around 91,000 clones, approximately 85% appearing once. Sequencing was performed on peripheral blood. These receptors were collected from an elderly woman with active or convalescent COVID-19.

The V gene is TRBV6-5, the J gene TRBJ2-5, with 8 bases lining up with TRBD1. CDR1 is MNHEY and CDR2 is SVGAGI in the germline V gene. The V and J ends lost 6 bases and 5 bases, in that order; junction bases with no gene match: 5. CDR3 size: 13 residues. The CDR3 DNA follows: TGTGCCAGCAGGCGGACAGGGTGGGAGACCCAGTACTTC. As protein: CASRRTGWETQYF.

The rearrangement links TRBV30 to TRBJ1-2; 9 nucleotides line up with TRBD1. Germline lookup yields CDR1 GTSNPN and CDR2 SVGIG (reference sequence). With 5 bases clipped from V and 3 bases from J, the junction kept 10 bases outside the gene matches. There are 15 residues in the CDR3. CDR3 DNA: TGTGCCTGGGGCCGGGACAGGGCCCACTACTATGGCTACACCTTC. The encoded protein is CAWGRDRAHYYGYTF.

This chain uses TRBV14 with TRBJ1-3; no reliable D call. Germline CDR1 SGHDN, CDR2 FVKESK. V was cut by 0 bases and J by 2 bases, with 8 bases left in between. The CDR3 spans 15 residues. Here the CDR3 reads CASSQDRSTGNTIYF. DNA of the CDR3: TGTGCCAGCAGCCAAGACAGGTCAACTGGAAACACCATATATTTT.

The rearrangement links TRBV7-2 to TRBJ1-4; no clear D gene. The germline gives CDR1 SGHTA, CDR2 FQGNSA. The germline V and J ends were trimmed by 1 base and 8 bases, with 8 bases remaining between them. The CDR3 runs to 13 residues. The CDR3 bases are TGTGCCAGCAGCTTAGACGCGGGCGAAAAACTGTTTTTT. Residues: CASSLDAGEKLFF.